This T cell receptor (beta chain) was retrieved from a study of human T cells and chemical hapten exposure. For the study at large: The sensitizer, 2% DPC, was used on around 2 cm by around 2 cm of upper inner arm skin.

TCRdb analysed the RACE reads with MiXCR anew, one entry per CDR3 protein. The sample holds about 84,000 distinct CDR3 sequences, approximately 10% seen once. Time point noted: patch test 3, about 24 weeks after DPC sensitization. The treatment: therapeutic diphenylcyclopropenone sensitization with weekly scalp DPC. CDR1 and CDR2 from the germline V gene are SEHNR and FQNEAQ (reference sequence). The junction had 7 bases not matched to a gene; V was cut back by 5 bases and J by 7 bases. The CDR3 spans 16 residues. This clonotype was picked up many times. This clonotype originated in a woman in her fifties or sixties with alopecia areata. Some clones in this sample may be carry-over from other donors' samples. The V call is TRBV7-9, the J call TRBJ2-1; the match to TRBD2 covers 14 bases. Specimen: whole blood, collected in connection with sensitization to the hapten diphenylcyclopropenone (DPC). The CDR3 DNA sequence: TGTGCCAGCAGCCTCAGACTAGCGGGAGGGTTTAATGAGCAGTTCTTC. Translated: CASSLRLAGGFNEQFF.